The entry below gives a single T cell receptor beta chain sequence along with its context. Its antigen is not known. The V end was cut by 5 bases, the J end by 4 bases, with 12 bases between. The CDR3 consists of 13 residues. Per germline, CDR1 KGHSH and CDR2 LQKENI. The sample is drawn from a study of T cell responses to AZD1222 COVID-19 vaccine. General study points: Variant regions that are unmutated are reportedly the target of nearly half of spike-specific TCRs. Clonal diversity may have been underestimated in mostly white British donors.

TCRdb keeps only in-frame clones here, not all; method: immunoSEQ multiplex PCR. The sample holds about 130,000 clones, 70% to 90% seen once. Sequenced here: peripheral blood, sampled on day 0 of AZD1222 vaccination. The origin of this receptor is an adult in good health. The gene calls are TRBV18 and TRBJ2-7; D is possibly TRBD1 (6 bases). The CDR3 DNA reads as TGTGCCAGCTCATCTGTAAGGGGGTACGAGCAGTACTTC. Amino acids: CASSSVRGYEQYF. Full variable domain (rest looked up from reference TRBV18 and TRBJ2-7): NAGVMQNPRHLVRRRGQEARLRCSPMKGHSHVYWYRQLPEEGLKFMVYLQKENIIDESGMPKERFSAEFPKEGPSILRIQQVVRGDSAAYFCASSSVRGYEQYFGPGTRLTVT.